This T cell receptor (beta chain) was sequenced for a study of T cell responses to AZD1222 COVID-19 vaccine. The data were produced by immunoSEQ multiplex PCR, yet TCRdb's version contains in-frame clones alone and is incomplete. The sample lists approximately 200,000 clones; approximately 94% were seen once. Germline CDR1 reads MNHEY; CDR2 reads SMNVEV (reference sequence). This CDR3 is 15 amino acids long. V lost 6 bases and J lost 5; bases outside the gene matches: 8. The V call is TRBV27, the J call TRBJ2-1, with 9 bases lining up with TRBD1. The sequencing here drew on peripheral blood, taken 28 days after the second dose of the MenACWY control vaccine. This receptor was identified in an adult who received the MenACWY meningococcal vaccine as a control. The CDR3 DNA reads as TGTGCCAGCAGACTCAGACAGGGGGTTCACAATGAGCAGTTCTTC. Protein sequence: CASRLRQGVHNEQFF.